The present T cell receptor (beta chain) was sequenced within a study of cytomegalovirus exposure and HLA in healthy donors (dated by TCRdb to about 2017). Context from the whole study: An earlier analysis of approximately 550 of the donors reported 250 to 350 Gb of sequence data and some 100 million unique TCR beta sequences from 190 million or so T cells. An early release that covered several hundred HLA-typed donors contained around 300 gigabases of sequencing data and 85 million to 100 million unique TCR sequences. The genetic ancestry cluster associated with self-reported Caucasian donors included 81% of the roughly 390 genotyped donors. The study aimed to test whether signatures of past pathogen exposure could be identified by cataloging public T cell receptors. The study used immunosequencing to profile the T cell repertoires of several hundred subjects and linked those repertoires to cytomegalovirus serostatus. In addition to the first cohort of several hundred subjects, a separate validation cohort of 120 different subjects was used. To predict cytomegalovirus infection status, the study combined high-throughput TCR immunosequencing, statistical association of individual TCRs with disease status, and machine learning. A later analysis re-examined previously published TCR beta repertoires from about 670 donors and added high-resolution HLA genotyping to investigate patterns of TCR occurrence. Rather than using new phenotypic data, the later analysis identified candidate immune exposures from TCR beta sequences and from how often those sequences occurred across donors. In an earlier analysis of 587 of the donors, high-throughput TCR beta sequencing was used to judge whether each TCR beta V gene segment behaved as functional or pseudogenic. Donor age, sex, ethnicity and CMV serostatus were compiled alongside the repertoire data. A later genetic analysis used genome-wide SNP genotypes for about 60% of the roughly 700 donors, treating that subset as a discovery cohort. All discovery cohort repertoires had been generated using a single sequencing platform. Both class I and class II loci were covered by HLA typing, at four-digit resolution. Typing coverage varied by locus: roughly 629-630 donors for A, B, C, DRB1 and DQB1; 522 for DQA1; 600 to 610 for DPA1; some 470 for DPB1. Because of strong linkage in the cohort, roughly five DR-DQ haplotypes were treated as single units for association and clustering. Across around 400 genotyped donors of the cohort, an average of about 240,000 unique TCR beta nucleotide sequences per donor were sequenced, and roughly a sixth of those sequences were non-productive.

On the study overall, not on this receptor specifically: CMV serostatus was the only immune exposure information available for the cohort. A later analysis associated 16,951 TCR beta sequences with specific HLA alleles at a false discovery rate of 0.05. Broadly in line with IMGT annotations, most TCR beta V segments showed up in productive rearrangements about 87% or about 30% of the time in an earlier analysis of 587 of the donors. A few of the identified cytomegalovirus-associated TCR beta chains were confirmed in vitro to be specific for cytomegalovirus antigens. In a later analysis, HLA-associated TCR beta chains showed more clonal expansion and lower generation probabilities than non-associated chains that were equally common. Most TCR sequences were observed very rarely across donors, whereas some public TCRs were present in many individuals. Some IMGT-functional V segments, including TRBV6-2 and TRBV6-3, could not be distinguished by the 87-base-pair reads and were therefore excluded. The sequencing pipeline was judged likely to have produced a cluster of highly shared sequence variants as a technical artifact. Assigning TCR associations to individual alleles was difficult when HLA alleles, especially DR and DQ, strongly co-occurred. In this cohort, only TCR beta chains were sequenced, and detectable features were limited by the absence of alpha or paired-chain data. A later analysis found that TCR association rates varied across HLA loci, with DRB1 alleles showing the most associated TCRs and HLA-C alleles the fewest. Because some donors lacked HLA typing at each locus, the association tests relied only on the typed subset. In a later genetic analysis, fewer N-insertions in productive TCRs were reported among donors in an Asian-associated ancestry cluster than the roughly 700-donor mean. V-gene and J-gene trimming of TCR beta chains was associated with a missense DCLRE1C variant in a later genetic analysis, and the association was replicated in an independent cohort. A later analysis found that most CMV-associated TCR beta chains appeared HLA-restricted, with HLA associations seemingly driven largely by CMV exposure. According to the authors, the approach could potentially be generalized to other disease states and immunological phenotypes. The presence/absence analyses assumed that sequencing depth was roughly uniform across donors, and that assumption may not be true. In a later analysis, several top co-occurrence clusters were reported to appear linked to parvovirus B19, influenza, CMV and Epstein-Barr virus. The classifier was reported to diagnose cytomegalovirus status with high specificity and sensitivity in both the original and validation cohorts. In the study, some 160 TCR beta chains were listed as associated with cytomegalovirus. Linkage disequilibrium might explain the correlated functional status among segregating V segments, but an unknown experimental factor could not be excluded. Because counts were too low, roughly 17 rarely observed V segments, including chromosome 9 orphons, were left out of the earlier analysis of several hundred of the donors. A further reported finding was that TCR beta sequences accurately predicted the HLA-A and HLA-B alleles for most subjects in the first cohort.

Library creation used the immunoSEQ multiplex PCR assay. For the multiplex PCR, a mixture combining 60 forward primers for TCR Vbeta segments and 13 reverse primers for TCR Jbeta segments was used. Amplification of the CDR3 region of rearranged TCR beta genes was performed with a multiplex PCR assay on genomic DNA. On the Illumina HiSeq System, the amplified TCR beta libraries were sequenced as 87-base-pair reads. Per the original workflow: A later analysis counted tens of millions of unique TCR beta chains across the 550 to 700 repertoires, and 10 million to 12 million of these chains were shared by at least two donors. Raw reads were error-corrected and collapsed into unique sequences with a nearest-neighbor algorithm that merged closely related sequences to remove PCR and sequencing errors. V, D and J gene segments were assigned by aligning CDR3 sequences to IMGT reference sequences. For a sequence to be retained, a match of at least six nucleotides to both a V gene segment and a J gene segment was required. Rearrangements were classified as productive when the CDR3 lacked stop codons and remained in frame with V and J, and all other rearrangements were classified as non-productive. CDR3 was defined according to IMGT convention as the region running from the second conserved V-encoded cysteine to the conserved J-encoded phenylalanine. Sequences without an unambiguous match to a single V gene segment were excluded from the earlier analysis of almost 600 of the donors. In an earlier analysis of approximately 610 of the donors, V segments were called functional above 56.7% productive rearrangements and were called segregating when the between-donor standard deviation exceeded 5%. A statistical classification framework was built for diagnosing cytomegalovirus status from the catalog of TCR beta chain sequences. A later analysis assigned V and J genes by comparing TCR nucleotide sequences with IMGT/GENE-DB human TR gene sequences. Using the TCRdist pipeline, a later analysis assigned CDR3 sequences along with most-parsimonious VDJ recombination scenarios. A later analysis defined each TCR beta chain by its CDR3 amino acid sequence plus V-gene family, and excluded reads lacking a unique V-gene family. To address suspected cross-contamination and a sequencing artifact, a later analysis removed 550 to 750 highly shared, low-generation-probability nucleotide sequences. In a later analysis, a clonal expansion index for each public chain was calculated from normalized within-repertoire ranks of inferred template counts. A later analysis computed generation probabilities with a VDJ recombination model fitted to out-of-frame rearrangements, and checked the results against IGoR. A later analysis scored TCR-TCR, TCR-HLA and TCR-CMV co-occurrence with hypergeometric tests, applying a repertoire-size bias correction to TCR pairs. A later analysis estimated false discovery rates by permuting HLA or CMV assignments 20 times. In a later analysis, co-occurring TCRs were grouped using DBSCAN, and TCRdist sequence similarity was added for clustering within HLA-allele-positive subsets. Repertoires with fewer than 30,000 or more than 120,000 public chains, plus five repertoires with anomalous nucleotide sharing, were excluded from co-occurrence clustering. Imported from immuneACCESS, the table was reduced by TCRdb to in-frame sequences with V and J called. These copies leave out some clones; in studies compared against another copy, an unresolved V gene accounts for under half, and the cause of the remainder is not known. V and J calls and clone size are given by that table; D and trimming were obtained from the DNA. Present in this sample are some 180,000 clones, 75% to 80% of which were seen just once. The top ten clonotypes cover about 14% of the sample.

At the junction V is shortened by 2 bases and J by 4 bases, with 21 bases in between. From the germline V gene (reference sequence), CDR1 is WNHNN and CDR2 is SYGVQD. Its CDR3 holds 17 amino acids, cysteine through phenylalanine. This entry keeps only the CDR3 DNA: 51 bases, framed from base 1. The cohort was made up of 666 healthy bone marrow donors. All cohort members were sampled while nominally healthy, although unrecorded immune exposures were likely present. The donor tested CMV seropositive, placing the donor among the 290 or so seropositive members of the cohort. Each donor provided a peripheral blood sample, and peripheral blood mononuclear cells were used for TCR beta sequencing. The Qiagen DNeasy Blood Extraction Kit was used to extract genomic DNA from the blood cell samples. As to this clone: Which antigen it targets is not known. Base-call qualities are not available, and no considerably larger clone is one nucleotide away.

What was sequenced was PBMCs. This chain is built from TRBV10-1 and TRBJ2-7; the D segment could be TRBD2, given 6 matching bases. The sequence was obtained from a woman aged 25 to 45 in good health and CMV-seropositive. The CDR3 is CASSERRARMIFYEQYF. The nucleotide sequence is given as TGCGCCAGCAGTGAGAGGAGGGCCAGGATGATATTTTACGAGCAGTACTTC.